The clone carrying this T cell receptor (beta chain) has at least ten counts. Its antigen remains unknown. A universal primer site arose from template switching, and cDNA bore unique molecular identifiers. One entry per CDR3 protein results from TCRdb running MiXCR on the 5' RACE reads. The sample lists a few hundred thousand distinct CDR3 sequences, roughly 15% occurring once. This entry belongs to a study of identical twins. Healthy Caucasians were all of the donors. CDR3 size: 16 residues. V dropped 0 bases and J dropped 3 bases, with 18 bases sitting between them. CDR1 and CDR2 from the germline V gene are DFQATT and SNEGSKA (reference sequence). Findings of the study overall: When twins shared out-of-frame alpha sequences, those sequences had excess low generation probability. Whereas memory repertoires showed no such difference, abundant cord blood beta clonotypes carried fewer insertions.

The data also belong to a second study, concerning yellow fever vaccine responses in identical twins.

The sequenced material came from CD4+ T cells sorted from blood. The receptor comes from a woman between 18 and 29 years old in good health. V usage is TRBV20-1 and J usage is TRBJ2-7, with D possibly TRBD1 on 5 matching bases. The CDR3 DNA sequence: TGCAGTGCTAGAGATCAATGGGTGGGGCTCGACTACGAGCAGTACTTC. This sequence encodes CSARDQWVGLDYEQYF.